This TCR beta chain stems from a study of blood T cell repertoires in COVID-19. TCRdb's copy holds only in-frame clones and misses some; the assay was immunoSEQ multiplex PCR. Here the sample spans 200,000 to 300,000 clones, 65% to 85% being singletons. The CDR3 extends over 15 amino acids. Germline CDR1 MNHEY, CDR2 SVGAGI. V dropped 8 bases and J dropped 0 bases, with 14 bases sitting between them. Input material: peripheral blood. This chain uses TRBV6-5 with TRBJ1-5, with D perhaps TRBD1 (6 bases). The sequence derives from a human donor in a cohort sampled during active COVID-19. This CDR3 reads CASRQEPYSNQPQHF. CDR3 in DNA: TGTGCCAGCCGACAGGAACCCTATAGCAATCAGCCCCAGCATTTT.